Following are 18 T cell receptor beta chains from one sample sequenced in a study of cytomegalovirus exposure and HLA in healthy donors. Primers for the PCR totalled 60 Vbeta and 13 Jbeta. Assay used: immunoSEQ multiplex PCR; TCRdb lists only in-frame clones, some missing. The sample records 99,000 or so clones, almost 70% being singletons. The specimen was PBMCs. Receptor source: a man aged 25 to 40 in good health and CMV-seronegative.

There are a few counts of this clone. The rearrangement links TRBV19 to TRBJ2-7; 7 positions match TRBD1. Trimming took 3 bases from V and 2 from J; bases not matched to a gene: 4. CDR3 length: 14 residues. The germline CDR1 and CDR2 sequences are LNHDA and SQIVND (reference sequence). The CDR3 DNA reads TGTGCCAGTAGTATCCGGGACAGACCCTACGAGCAGTACTTC. Its translation: CASSIRDRPYEQYF.

The rearrangement links TRBV27 to TRBJ2-7; no reliable D call. Germline V lookup: CDR1 MNHEY, CDR2 SMNVEV (reference sequence). V dropped 5 bases and J dropped 3 bases, with 23 bases sitting between them. This CDR3 comprises 17 residues. Written as DNA, the CDR3 is TGTGCCAGCAGTCTCCTCTTCACCGCTAATATTGTCTACGAGCAGTACTTC. Amino acids: CASSLLFTANIVYEQYF.

This sequence joins TRBV5-4 and TRBJ2-2; no reliable D call. Trimming took off 0 bases at V and 0 bases at J, with 6 bases between the two ends. Germline assignment: CDR1 SGHNT and CDR2 YYREEE (reference sequence). The CDR3 is made up of 15 amino acids. The CDR3 loop reads CASSLVLSNTGELFF. The CDR3, as DNA: TGTGCCAGCAGCTTGGTGCTATCGAACACCGGGGAGCTGTTTTTT.

The chain couples TRBV6-1 to TRBJ2-1; 8 positions match TRBD2. Germline V gene sequence: CDR1 MNHNS, CDR2 SASEGT. J gave up 1 base and V 7 bases, and 6 bases lay outside the gene matches. This CDR3 comprises 15 residues. The DNA of the CDR3 is TGTGCCAGCAAAAGCGGGAGAAAGTCCTACAATGAGCAGTTCTTC. Amino acid sequence: CASKSGRKSYNEQFF.

The V and J genes are TRBV19 and TRBJ1-5; 8 bases match TRBD1. CDR1 and CDR2 (germline): LNHDA, SQIVND (reference sequence). The CDR3 runs 14 residues. The V and J ends lost 8 bases and 7 bases, in that order; junction bases with no gene match: 10. The CDR3 bases are TGTGCCAGTTCTAGACAGGGGATGAGGCAGCCCCAGCATTTT. Encoded protein: CASSRQGMRQPQHF.

The CDR3 sequence: CASSLDRPNTGELFF. The CDR3 DNA reads TGTGCCAGCAGCTTAGACAGGCCGAACACCGGGGAGCTGTTTTTT. The chain uses TRBV11-2 and TRBJ2-2; D unresolved. In germline, CDR1 is SGHAT, CDR2 FQNNGV. The CDR3 length is 15 residues. Trimming took 0 bases from V and 0 from J, leaving 5 bases between them.

This chain links TRBV5-5 with TRBJ2-7, with 7 positions matching TRBD1. Germline trimming cut 2 bases from V and 0 bases from J; bases unmatched to any gene: 8. CDR3 length: 16 residues. The germline V gene encodes CDR1 SGHKS and CDR2 YYEKEE (reference sequence). For the CDR3, the DNA is TGTGCCAGCAGCTTACGGACAGGCGTTAGCTCCTACGAGCAGTACTTC. Its protein product is CASSLRTGVSSYEQYF.

This chain links TRBV7-8 with TRBJ1-6; 8 bases fit TRBD1. This CDR3 spans 15 amino acids. Germline trimming cut 5 bases from V and 7 bases from J; bases unmatched to any gene: 7. Germline assignment: CDR1 SGHVS and CDR2 FQNEAQ. The CDR3 loop is CASSARQGSNSPLHF. For the CDR3, the DNA is TGTGCCAGCAGCGCCCGACAGGGGTCAAATTCACCCCTCCACTTT.

This clone showed up just a few times. The chain joins TRBV4-2 to TRBJ1-5; possibly TRBD1 for D (6 bases). The CDR3 spans 19 residues. Germline lookup yields CDR1 LGHNA and CDR2 YNFKEQ. The ends were cut back, 3 bases at V and 2 bases at J, with 23 bases in the middle. The CDR3 reads CASSQGRARGGGGNQPQHF. CDR3 in DNA: TGTGCCAGCAGCCAGGGGAGGGCAAGAGGGGGAGGTGGCAATCAGCCCCAGCATTTT.

This clone appeared a single time. The chain is built from TRBV9 and TRBJ1-2; D call uncertain. Germline CDR1 SGDLS, CDR2 YYNGEE. The CDR3 consists of 14 residues. Trimming pared 3 bases from V and 2 bases from J, leaving 11 bases between. The CDR3 DNA is TGTGCCAGCAGCGGTTTCGGGGAAAACTATGGCTACACCTTC. This gives the protein CASSGFGENYGYTF.

The count of this clone is one. The V and J genes are TRBV7-2 and TRBJ2-5; 12 nucleotides align to TRBD2. Germline CDR1 is SGHTA and CDR2 is FQGNSA. CDR3 length equals 17 residues. The V gene end was trimmed by 4 bases and the J gene end by 2 bases; junction bases not matched to a gene: 8. The DNA of the CDR3 is TGTGCCAGCAGCTCAGGACTAGCGGGAAGAAAACAAGAGACCCAGTACTTC. Protein: CASSSGLAGRKQETQYF.

The chain carries TRBV7-9 and TRBJ1-1; D unresolved. V was pared by 11 bases and J by 3 bases, with 13 bases between. CDR1 is SEHNR and CDR2 is FQNEAQ in the germline V gene (reference sequence). The CDR3 sequence is 12 residues long. The CDR3 here is CAYTPFDTEAFF. The CDR3, as DNA: TGTGCCTACACGCCTTTTGACACTGAAGCTTTCTTT.

V and J are TRBV7-2 and TRBJ2-1; 7 nucleotides align to TRBD1. The V gene's germline CDR1 is SGHTA and CDR2 FQGNSA. J gave up 3 bases and V 5 bases, and 7 bases lay outside the gene matches. The CDR3 is made up of 15 amino acids. CDR3 bases: TGTGCCAGCAGCCCAAGGGGGCTTTTCTACAATGAGCAGTTCTTC. It translates to CASSPRGLFYNEQFF.

This sequence joins TRBV7-9 and TRBJ2-3; D is undetermined. Germline V CDR1 and CDR2: SEHNR, FQNEAQ (reference sequence). The CDR3 runs 16 residues. The germline V and J ends were trimmed by 1 base and 0 bases, with 11 bases remaining between them. The CDR3 nucleotides are TGTGCCAGCAGCTTAGGCGTCTTTCCTAGCACAGATACGCAGTATTTT. It translates to CASSLGVFPSTDTQYF.

The chain is built from TRBV2 and TRBJ2-5; the D is unclear. TRBJ2-7 matches the DNA end more closely, so the J call is doubtful. Germline CDR1 reads SNHLY; CDR2 reads FYNNEI. This CDR3 is 14 amino acids long. The CDR3 loop is CASSEALGSYEQYF. The CDR3 DNA reads as TGTGCCAGCAGTGAAGCGCTCGGGTCATACGAGCAGTACTTC.

The chain links TRBV6-5 to TRBJ2-7; 9 positions agree with TRBD2. With V trimmed by 2 bases and J by 3 bases, 5 bases remained unmatched. The CDR3 loop spans 15 amino acids. Per germline, CDR1 MNHEY and CDR2 SVGAGI. The CDR3 sequence is CASSYLPSGNYEQYF. The CDR3 nucleotides read TGTGCCAGCAGTTACCTCCCTAGCGGGAACTACGAGCAGTACTTC.

CDR3 loop: CASSKDGQGAAETQYF. The CDR3, as DNA: TGTGCCAGCAGCAAGGATGGACAGGGGGCGGCAGAGACCCAGTACTTC. The chain couples TRBV5-4 to TRBJ2-5; 11 bases agree with TRBD1. This CDR3 is built from 16 residues. Germline V gene sequence: CDR1 SGHNT, CDR2 YYREEE (reference sequence). With 4 bases clipped from V and 4 bases from J, the junction kept 9 bases outside the gene matches.

This clone has only a few counts. This chain links TRBV9 with TRBJ2-2, with D uncertain. V lost 4 bases, J lost 7 bases, and 8 bases lay in between. This CDR3 is 12 amino acids long. CDR1 SGDLS and CDR2 YYNGEE come from the germline V gene. In DNA, the CDR3 is TGTGCCAGCAGCACATCTTACGGGGAGCTGTTTTTT. Protein product: CASSTSYGELFF.